This entry lists 7 T cell receptor beta chains sequenced from one sample in a study of post-analysis software for immune sequencing data. Study-wide results and limits: TRBV segments more frequent in patients than in controls numbered roughly 5 and included TRBV5-6, TRBV5-1 and TRBV20-1.

TCR beta libraries were prepared from cDNA with unique molecular identifiers. From the PCR reads, TCRdb called clonotypes with MiXCR, one entry per CDR3 protein. The data contain about 460,000 distinct CDR3 sequences, under 55% of them singletons. No antigen has been assigned to these receptors. Material: blood. Receptors originate from a girl aged 5 to 17 with multiple sclerosis.

The gene calls are TRBV20-1 and TRBJ1-2; 8 bases fit TRBD1. The V segment lost 4 bases and the J segment 3 bases; nucleotides outside the gene matches: 1. Germline V CDR1 and CDR2: DFQATT, SNEGSKA (reference sequence). The CDR3 is 12 residues long. CDR3 sequence: CSATQGDYGYTF. CDR3 in DNA: TGCAGTGCTACACAGGGGGACTATGGCTACACCTTC.

This chain joins TRBV20-1 and TRBJ2-7; D is tentatively TRBD1 or TRBD2 (6 bases each). This CDR3 region has 14 residues. CDR1 DFQATT and CDR2 SNEGSKA come from the germline V gene (reference sequence). The ends were cut back, 1 base at V and 2 bases at J, with 12 bases in the middle. The CDR3, as DNA: TGCAGTGCTAGAGGGGGGGCCGGAACCTACGAGCAGTACTTC. Its protein product is CSARGGAGTYEQYF.

This clonotype was seen a single time. This chain uses TRBV7-3 with TRBJ2-3; the D gene is possibly TRBD2 (7 bases). Trimming cost V 5 bases and J 8 bases, with 14 bases left between them. CDR1 and CDR2 (germline): SGHTA, FQGTGA. This CDR3 is 13 amino acids long. In DNA, the CDR3 is TGTGCCAGCAGCCCAAGGGGGGGGGGTACGCAGTATTTT. This encodes CASSPRGGGTQYF.

This clonotype was seen more than once but under ten times. This chain joins TRBV15 and TRBJ2-4; D possibly uses TRBD1 or TRBD2 (6 bases each). The germline V gene encodes CDR1 LNHNV and CDR2 YYDKDF (reference sequence). V was trimmed by 0 bases and J by 13 bases, leaving 19 bases between them. The CDR3 has 15 residues. CDR3 loop: CATSRDGGHGLRQYF. The CDR3 DNA sequence: TGTGCCACCAGCAGAGATGGGGGGCACGGATTGAGGCAGTACTTC.

As concerns this clonotype: A much larger clone is a single base away; this may be a read error. CDR3 protein: CASRDGQANTEAFF. The CDR3 DNA is TGTGCCAGCAGGGACGGACAGGCGAACACTGAAGCTTTCTTT. This chain links TRBV12-3 or TRBV12-4 with TRBJ1-1; 7 nucleotides agree with TRBD1. There are 14 residues in the CDR3. V lost 6 bases, J lost 1 base, and 5 bases stayed unmatched.

This clonotype was observed a few times. The V gene is TRBV6-5, the J gene TRBJ1-6; tentatively, D is TRBD1 (5 bases). There are 14 residues in the CDR3. The germline CDR1 and CDR2 sequences are MNHEY and SVGAGI. Trimming left V 6 bases short and J 7 bases short, with 13 bases between. The CDR3 bases are TGTGCCAGCAGGCCGGGACTAGAAAATTCACCCCTCCACTTT. Translation: CASRPGLENSPLHF.

The CDR3 bases are TGCAGTGCTAGAGATAGACGGCGGGGGTACGAGCAGTACTTC. Translating gives CSARDRRRGYEQYF. The rearrangement uses TRBV20-1 and TRBJ2-4; TRBD2 matches at 7 bases. Matching the DNA end better, TRBJ2-7 makes the J call doubtful. Germline assignment: CDR1 DFQATT and CDR2 SNEGSKA (reference sequence). CDR3 length equals 14 residues.